Each of the 10 T cell receptor beta chains below was sequenced from the same sample in a study of shared T cell receptors in the human thymus. This table comes from immunoSEQ multiplex PCR, and its TCRdb copy is limited to in-frame clones, with some not included. The repertoire holds hundreds of thousands of clones, with roughly 86% as singletons. The same data also contributed to another study, on human thymus T cells.

Sequencing input: thymocytes. These receptors all come from a boy younger than two with a congenital heart defect.

The chain combines TRBV28 with TRBJ2-7; 8 bases agree with TRBD1. The CDR3 contains 15 residues. J gave up 7 bases and V 6 bases, and 14 bases lay outside the gene matches. The V gene's germline CDR1 is MDHEN and CDR2 SYDVKM. CDR3 sequence reads: CASSLPRTGRREQYF. The DNA for the CDR3 is TGTGCCAGCAGCTTACCCCGGACAGGGAGGAGGGAGCAGTACTTC.

This chain uses TRBV4-2 with TRBJ2-7; TRBD2 matches at 8 bases. J lost 7 bases, V lost 2 bases, and 13 bases had no gene match. Germline assignment: CDR1 LGHNA and CDR2 YNFKEQ. This CDR3 comprises 16 residues. This CDR3 is CASSQPPGLAPGEQYF. The CDR3 DNA is TGTGCCAGCAGCCAACCACCCGGACTAGCACCGGGGGAGCAGTACTTC.

The chain links TRBV27 to TRBJ1-1; D gene ambiguous. Trimming stripped 3 bases from V and 11 bases from J, with 16 bases between. CDR3 length: 13 residues. Germline V CDR1 and CDR2: MNHEY, SMNVEV (reference sequence). In DNA form, the CDR3 reads TGTGCCAGCAGTTTTCGGGATGCAGATGTTGCTTTCTTT. This encodes CASSFRDADVAFF.

In its sample, this clone was seen a few times. Other DNA sequences from this sample encode an identical CDR3 as well. The chain carries TRBV20-1 and TRBJ2-7; D uncertain. V lost 3 bases and J lost 3, with 6 bases in between. CDR3 length: 11 residues. CDR1 is DFQATT, CDR2 SNEGSKA, per germline (reference sequence). CDR3 amino acids: CSARASYEQYF. In DNA, the CDR3 is TGCAGTGCTAGGGCCAGCTACGAGCAGTACTTC.

V gene TRBV9 combines with J gene TRBJ2-2; 8 bases agree with TRBD1. Germline CDR1 is SGDLS and CDR2 is YYNGEE. This CDR3 spans 16 amino acids. The trim removed 3 bases at V and 0 bases at J, leaving 4 bases unmatched. In nucleotides, the CDR3 is TGTGCCAGCAGCGAGACAGGGGTTCCGAACACCGGGGAGCTGTTTTTT. The encoded protein is CASSETGVPNTGELFF. Full variable domain (rest looked up from reference TRBV9 and TRBJ2-2): DSGVTQTPKHLITATGQRVTLRCSPRSGDLSVYWYQQSLDQGLQFLIQYYNGEERAKGNILERFSAQQFPDLHSELNLSSLELGDSALYFCASSETGVPNTGELFFGEGSRLTVL.

The chain employs TRBV28 and TRBJ1-2; weak D call: TRBD1 (6 bases). Trimming stripped 0 bases from V and 2 bases from J, with 10 bases between. Germline assignment: CDR1 MDHEN and CDR2 SYDVKM. This CDR3 has 15 amino acids. The CDR3, as DNA: TGTGCCAGCAGTTTATGCGGGGGGCCCAACTATGGCTACACCTTC. Protein sequence: CASSLCGGPNYGYTF.

This sequence joins TRBV2 and TRBJ1-1; D might be TRBD1 (5 bases). V lost 6 bases and J 2 bases, leaving 16 bases between the germline ends. Germline lookup yields CDR1 SNHLY and CDR2 FYNNEI. The CDR3 extends over 15 amino acids. The CDR3 coding sequence is TGTGCCAGCAGGAAGTCACAGGTACTAAACACTGAAGCTTTCTTT. Its protein product is CASRKSQVLNTEAFF.

The chain links TRBV4-1 to TRBJ1-4; 9 bases map to TRBD1. The CDR3 is made up of 19 amino acids. The trim removed 0 bases at V and 8 bases at J, leaving 16 bases unmatched. CDR1 is MGHRA and CDR2 is YSYEKL in the germline V gene. The CDR3 DNA follows: TGCGCCAGCAGCCAAGAGTTCCAGGACAGGGGCGGCATAAGGGAAAAACTGTTTTTT. This translates into CASSQEFQDRGGIREKLFF.

CDR3 bases: TGTGCCAGTAGTCCCCACAGACAGATCTATGGCTACACCTTC. Its translation: CASSPHRQIYGYTF. The chain joins TRBV19 to TRBJ1-2, with D perhaps TRBD1 (5 bases). CDR1 and CDR2 (germline): LNHDA, SQIVND (reference sequence). This CDR3 spans 14 amino acids. The ends were cut back, 5 bases at V and 4 bases at J, with 14 bases in the middle.

This clone was found a few times. This chain connects TRBV7-9 to TRBJ2-7; weak D call: TRBD2 (5 bases). Germline V lookup: CDR1 SEHNR, CDR2 FQNEAQ (reference sequence). Deletions cut 2 bases from V and 4 bases from J, with 15 bases between. The CDR3 runs to 15 residues. The chain's CDR3 is CASSLCRGREYEQYF. The CDR3 DNA reads as TGTGCCAGCAGCTTATGTCGAGGGAGAGAGTACGAGCAGTACTTC.